This T cell receptor beta chain comes out of a study of blood T cell repertoires in COVID-19. Study information: Samples taken during acute and convalescent COVID-19 were collected in the United States, Italy and Spain.

People in the exposed group encountered a COVID-19 case within 2 weeks before entering the study. Generated by immunoSEQ multiplex PCR, the TCRdb table keeps only in-frame clones and is missing some. The data show around 330,000 clones, about 85% seen once. Germline V gene data show CDR1 as KGHSH and CDR2 as LQKENI. The CDR3 has 15 amino acids. V was pared by 2 bases and J by 3 bases, with 10 bases between. The source material was PBMCs or T cells enriched from blood (not recorded which). The TCR was taken from a woman between 25 and 40 years old who had been exposed to COVID-19. The chain has TRBV18 and TRBJ2-2; D unresolved. The CDR3 DNA is TGTGCCAGCTCACCATACCTACCGGACACCGGGGAGCTGTTTTTT. Protein sequence: CASSPYLPDTGELFF.